The 11 T cell receptor beta chains listed next were all sequenced from one sample in a study of shared clonotypes between healthy human individuals. Produced via immunoSEQ multiplex PCR; TCRdb's table is partial and in-frame only. The repertoire has roughly 2.5 million clones, around nine tenths of them found once; the top ten carry 0.13% to 0.15%. Sequences were obtained from naive CD4+ T cells sorted from blood. Subset denoted: CD45RA+ positively selected. The receptor set was obtained from a man aged 18 to 29 in good health.

This chain links TRBV19 with TRBJ2-6; TRBD1 aligns across 9 bases. The CDR3 consists of 18 residues. Trimming at V came to 1 base and at J to 4 bases, leaving 8 bases not matched to a gene. The germline V gene has CDR1 LNHDA and CDR2 SQIVND (reference sequence). CDR3 bases: TGTGCCAGTAGTATAGCCGGGACAGGGCTTCTGGGGGCCAACGTCCTGACTTTC. Protein sequence: CASSIAGTGLLGANVLTF.

For this clone: Other nucleotide sequences from this sample produce the same CDR3. The chain combines TRBV6-5 with TRBJ2-5, with D uncertain. Germline V lookup: CDR1 MNHEY, CDR2 SVGAGI. V was shortened by 0 bases and J by 5 bases, with 7 bases between the two germline ends. This CDR3 spans 13 amino acids. CDR3 sequence reads: CASSYSLRETQYF. The CDR3 DNA sequence: TGTGCCAGCAGTTACTCGTTACGGGAGACCCAGTACTTC.

CDR3 sequence (DNA): TGTGCCAGCAGCGTGGGGGCCAACGTCCTGACTTTC. Encoded protein: CASSVGANVLTF. The J gene is TRBJ2-6, the V gene TRBV9, with D hard to call. CDR3 length: 12 residues. In germline, CDR1 is SGDLS, CDR2 YYNGEE. V shed 2 bases and J shed 4 bases, with 1 base lying between them.

Worth noting for this clone: This same CDR3 is encoded by further DNA sequences in the sample. This sequence joins TRBV4-2 and TRBJ1-2, with no clear D. Germline CDR1 is LGHNA and CDR2 is YNFKEQ. Trimming cost V 0 bases and J 5 bases, with 7 bases left between them. The CDR3 runs 13 residues. The CDR3 protein is CASSQEGNYGYTF. CDR3 nucleotides: TGTGCCAGCAGCCAAGAAGGAAATTATGGCTACACCTTC.

This chain uses TRBV6-6 with TRBJ1-5; D is unclear. CDR1 is MNHNY and CDR2 is SVGAGI in the germline V gene (reference sequence). CDR3 length equals 13 residues. Deletions cut 0 bases from V and 5 bases from J, with 5 bases between. This chain's CDR3 is CASSYSMDQPQHF. CDR3 bases: TGTGCCAGCAGTTACTCGATGGATCAGCCCCAGCATTTT.

This chain uses TRBV5-6 with TRBJ2-2; 7 nucleotides match TRBD1. This CDR3 region has 15 residues. Germline V CDR1 and CDR2: SGHDT, YYEEEE. J was trimmed by 4 bases and V by 4 bases; bases with no gene match: 7. CDR3 protein: CASSPRAGGTGELFF. The CDR3 coding sequence is TGTGCCAGCAGCCCTCGGGCAGGGGGCACCGGGGAGCTGTTTTTT. Filled out from reference TRBV5-6 and TRBJ2-2, the complete variable domain reads DAGVTQSPTHLIKTRGQQVTLRCSPKSGHDTVSWYQQALGQGPQFIFQYYEEEERQRGNFPDRFSGHQFPNYSSELNVNALLLGDSALYLCASSPRAGGTGELFFGEGSRLTVL.

The V gene is TRBV5-4, the J gene TRBJ2-2; 8 bases are a match to TRBD2. This CDR3 region has 15 residues. The germline V gene encodes CDR1 SGHNT and CDR2 YYREEE (reference sequence). Trimming at V came to 0 bases and at J to 6 bases, leaving 4 bases not matched to a gene. CDR3 protein: CASSLAGGLAGELFF. CDR3 DNA: TGTGCCAGCAGCTTGGCGGGGGGGTTAGCCGGGGAGCTGTTTTTT.

CDR3 in DNA: TGTGCCAGCAGCGAGCGGGGGGGTCAGCCCCAGCATTTT. It translates to CASSERGGQPQHF. The genes are TRBV9 and TRBJ1-5; weak D call: TRBD1 (5 bases). The CDR3 is 13 residues long. The ends were cut back, 3 bases at V and 6 bases at J, with 10 bases in the middle. Germline V gene lookup returns CDR1 SGDLS and CDR2 YYNGEE.

The genes are TRBV5-1 and TRBJ2-7; perhaps TRBD1 as D (6 bases). Trimming removed 0 bases at V and 4 bases at J, with 14 bases between. The CDR3 loop spans 15 amino acids. Germline-derived CDR1 and CDR2 are SGHRS and YFSETQ. CDR3 residues: CASSLEGTPLYEQYF. The CDR3 coding sequence is TGCGCCAGCAGCTTGGAGGGGACACCCCTTTACGAGCAGTACTTC.

This clone was seen once. The V and J genes are TRBV5-1 and TRBJ2-5; 9 positions match TRBD1. Germline V gene data show CDR1 as SGHRS and CDR2 as YFSETQ. The V and J ends lost 3 bases and 1 base, in that order; junction bases with no gene match: 4. CDR3 size: 15 residues. Here the CDR3 DNA reads TGCGCCAGCAGCTCCGCGACAGGGGGCCAAGAGACCCAGTACTTC. Encoded protein: CASSSATGGQETQYF.

The V gene is TRBV9, the J gene TRBJ2-5; the match to TRBD2 covers 9 bases. The V gene's germline CDR1 is SGDLS and CDR2 YYNGEE. CDR3 size: 17 residues. After removal of 3 bases from V and 5 bases from J, the junction contained 14 bases not matched to a gene. The CDR3 sequence: CASSERLAAERGETQYF. The CDR3 coding sequence is TGTGCCAGCAGCGAAAGACTAGCGGCCGAGCGCGGGGAGACCCAGTACTTC.